This TCR beta chain emerged from a study of blood T cells in healthy people across ages (dated by TCRdb to the mid-2010s). Context from the whole study: In model experiments, template switching captured about one uniquely barcoded TCR beta cDNA molecule for every two T cells. The study measured age-related changes in TCR beta repertoire diversity using deep sequencing normalized with unique cDNA molecular identifiers. The donors were divided into four age groups: young (average approximately 16 years), middle-aged (approximately 39), aged (approximately 62) and long-lived (about 90). To avoid experimental bias, donors of different ages were distributed randomly across sequencing lanes. The study analyzed two additional independent replicas of 1 million unique cDNA reads from the same blood draw for two donors, one aged 18 to 29 and one aged 80 or older.

V trim: 6 bases; J trim: 1 base; unmatched bases: 12. Measured from the cysteine to the phenylalanine, the CDR3 is 17 residues long. This entry keeps only the CDR3 DNA: 51 bases, framed from base 1. From the germline V gene, CDR1 is MDHEN and CDR2 is SYDVKM. General conclusions and limits of the study: The long-lived group showed more naive CD4+ T cells, fewer expanded clones and increased TCR diversity than the aged group, suggesting age selection. Since profiling was done on bulk unsorted PBMCs, naive and antigen-experienced compartments could not be conclusively compared. There was a strong correlation between observed TCR beta diversity and the percentage of naive T cells measured by flow cytometry. Total diversity estimates from one million sequenced T cells were considered lower bounds and underestimates. Because the CMV infection status of the donors was unknown, age-related changes in expanded clonotypes may potentially have been confounded. As age increased, observed TCR beta diversity per million T cells dropped in a roughly linear way, and a significant reduction was already evident by age 40.

With regard to this clonotype: Its cognate antigen has yet to be identified. The record has no base qualities; no much larger clone is one base away.

Receptors were amplified or captured by 5' RACE. The instrument was an Illumina HiSeq 2500. The second PCR ran for roughly 6 to 11 cycles and used a J-beta primer mix along with a sample-barcoded 5' primer. Each TCR beta cDNA molecule received a unique molecular identifier from a template-switch 5' adaptor carrying 12 random nucleotides. At least 2.5 million CDR3-containing paired-end reads were obtained from each sample. First-strand cDNA was synthesized from all RNA with the Mint cDNA synthesis kit, primed by a TRBC-specific oligonucleotide. All cDNA was treated with uracil-DNA glycosylase and then went through a first 18-cycle PCR with the universal primers M1SS and BC2_uni_R. The authors processed their data as follows. Each sample was normalized by randomly selecting 1 million high-quality reads, each carrying a distinct molecular identifier. Instead of being binned into consensus sequences, reads that shared molecular identifiers were thrown out. MiTCR, run with a Q25 quality threshold and the strictest error-elimination algorithm, handled CDR3 identification, clonotype clustering and error correction. Lower-bound total TCR beta diversity was estimated with a nonparametric unseen species model using Euler transformation. TCRdb cleaned the public reads at Q25 with fastp, built clones with MiXCR and kept in-frame beta chains. Under each unique CDR3 protein, matching rows form one entry showing the most common genes and DNA. The V and J calls follow TCRdb's processing rather than the paper's. The sample yields about 900,000 distinct CDR3 sequences; 60% to 80% were counted once. Jointly, the top ten make up roughly 25% of the sample.

The 40 or so donors, aged roughly 6 to 95 years, were systemically healthy Caucasian individuals from Russia. Approximately 9 milliliters of peripheral blood were collected from each donor into EDTA-treated Vacutainer tubes. PBMCs were isolated by Ficoll-Paque density-gradient centrifugation, with at least 6 million obtained per sample. Trizol reagent was used to extract total RNA from the PBMCs, yielding at least 6 micrograms per sample. Naive CD45RAhigh/CD27high T cell percentages were measured by flow cytometry on a PBMC aliquot from every donor. Sequencing was carried out using blood. Recombination joined TRBV28 with TRBJ2-3, with 8 junctional bases fitting TRBD1. The sequence was obtained from a man younger than 45 in good health. For the CDR3, the sequence is CASSDPSTGEGTDTQYF. DNA sequence: TGTGCCAGCAGCGACCCCTCGACAGGGGAGGGCACAGATACGCAGTATTTT.